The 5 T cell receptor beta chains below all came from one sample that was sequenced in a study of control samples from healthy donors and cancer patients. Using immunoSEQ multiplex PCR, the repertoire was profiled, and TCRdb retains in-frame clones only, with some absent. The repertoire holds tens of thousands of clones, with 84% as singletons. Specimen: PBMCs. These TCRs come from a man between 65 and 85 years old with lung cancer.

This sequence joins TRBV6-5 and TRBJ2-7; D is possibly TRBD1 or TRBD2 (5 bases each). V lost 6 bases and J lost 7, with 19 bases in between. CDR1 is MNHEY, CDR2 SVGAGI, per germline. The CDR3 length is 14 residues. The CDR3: CASSSGTALREQYF. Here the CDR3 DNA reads TGTGCCAGCAGCTCCGGGACGGCTTTGCGAGAGCAGTACTTC.

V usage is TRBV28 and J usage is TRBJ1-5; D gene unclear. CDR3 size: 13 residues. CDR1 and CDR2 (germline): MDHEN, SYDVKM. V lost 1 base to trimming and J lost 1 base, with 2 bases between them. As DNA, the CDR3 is TGTGCCAGCAGTTTATTGAGCAATCAGCCCCAGCATTTT. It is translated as CASSLLSNQPQHF.

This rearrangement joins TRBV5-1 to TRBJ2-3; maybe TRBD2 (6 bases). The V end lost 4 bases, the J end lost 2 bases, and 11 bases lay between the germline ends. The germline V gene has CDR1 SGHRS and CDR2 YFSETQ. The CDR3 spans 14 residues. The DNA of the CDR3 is TGCGCCAGCAGCAGTGGGGGGTACACAGATACGCAGTATTTT. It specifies CASSSGGYTDTQYF.

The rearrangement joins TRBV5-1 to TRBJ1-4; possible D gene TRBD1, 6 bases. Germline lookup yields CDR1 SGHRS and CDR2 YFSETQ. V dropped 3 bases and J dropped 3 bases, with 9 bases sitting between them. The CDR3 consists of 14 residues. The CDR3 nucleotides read TGCGCCAGCAGCTCCAGGGGTGCTAATGAAAAACTGTTTTTT. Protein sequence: CASSSRGANEKLFF.

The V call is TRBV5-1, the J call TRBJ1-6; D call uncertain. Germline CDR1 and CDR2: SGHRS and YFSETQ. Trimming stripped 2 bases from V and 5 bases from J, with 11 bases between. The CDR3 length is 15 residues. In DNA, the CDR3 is TGCGCCAGCAGCTTAGAGTGGATGGATAATTCACCCCTCCACTTT. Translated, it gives CASSLEWMDNSPLHF. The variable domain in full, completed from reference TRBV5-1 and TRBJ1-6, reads KAGVTQTPRYLIKTRGQQVTLSCSPISGHRSVSWYQQTPGQGLQFLFEYFSETQRNKGNFPGRFSGRQFSNSRSEMNVSTLELGDSALYLCASSLEWMDNSPLHFGNGTRLTVT.